This T cell receptor beta chain was profiled in a study of cytomegalovirus exposure and HLA in healthy donors (dated by TCRdb to the late 2010s). With regard to the full study: An earlier analysis of several hundred of the donors reported approximately 300 Gb of sequence data and 100 million to 130 million unique TCR beta sequences from 150 million to 200 million T cells. In a later genetic analysis, genome-wide SNP genotypes for about 65% of the roughly 700 donors were used, and that subset was treated as a discovery cohort. In an earlier analysis of around 540 of the donors, high-throughput TCR beta sequencing was used to judge whether each TCR beta V gene segment behaved as functional or pseudogenic. Roughly 320 gigabases of sequencing data and 70 million to 95 million unique TCR sequences made up an early release that covered 500 to 700 HLA-typed donors. Typing coverage varied by locus: roughly 620-630 donors for A, B, C, DRB1 and DQB1; approximately 500 for DQA1; nearly 610 for DPA1; approximately 450 for DPB1. Among about 400 genotyped donors of the cohort, an average of roughly 230,000 unique TCR beta nucleotide sequences was sequenced per donor, of which roughly 18% were non-productive. A later analysis re-analyzed previously published TCR beta repertoires from 666 donors and added high-resolution HLA genotyping to study TCR occurrence patterns. The study used immunosequencing to profile the T cell repertoires of approximately 650 subjects and linked those repertoires to cytomegalovirus serostatus. Rather than using new phenotypic data, the later analysis identified candidate immune exposures from TCR beta sequences and from how often those sequences occurred across donors. The aim of the study was to test whether cataloging public T cell receptors could identify signatures of past pathogen exposure. Because of strong linkage in the cohort, a few DR-DQ haplotypes were treated as single units for association and clustering. Among the roughly 400 genotyped donors, 81% belonged to the genetic ancestry cluster associated with self-reported Caucasian donors. To predict cytomegalovirus infection status, the study brought together high-throughput TCR immunosequencing, statistical association of individual TCRs with disease status, and machine learning. All discovery cohort repertoires had been generated on a single sequencing platform. HLA typing included class I and class II loci at four-digit resolution. Donor age, sex, ethnicity and CMV serostatus were compiled alongside the repertoire data. Along with the approximately 700-subject first cohort, a separate validation cohort of over 90 different subjects was used. Results and caveats for the whole study, not just this receptor: In this cohort, only TCR beta chains were sequenced, and detectable features were limited by the absence of alpha or paired-chain data. In vitro tests confirmed that a few of the cytomegalovirus-associated TCR beta chains recognize cytomegalovirus antigens. A further reported finding was that TCR beta sequences accurately predicted the HLA-A and HLA-B alleles for most subjects in the first cohort. Linkage disequilibrium might explain the correlated functional status among segregating V segments, but an unknown experimental factor could not be excluded. The sequencing pipeline was judged likely to have produced a cluster of highly shared sequence variants as a technical artifact. Most TCR sequences were seen in very few donors, while some public TCRs were found in many individuals. The presence/absence analyses assumed that sequencing depth was roughly uniform across donors, and that assumption may not be true. In an earlier analysis of around 500 of the donors, most TCR beta V segments appeared in productive rearrangements about 87% or about 30% of the time, broadly matching IMGT annotations. A later analysis reported that several top co-occurrence clusters appeared linked to parvovirus B19, influenza, CMV and Epstein-Barr virus. According to a later analysis, most CMV-associated TCR beta chains appeared to be HLA-restricted, and the HLA associations seemed to be driven largely by CMV exposure. About 15 rarely observed V segments, including chromosome 9 orphons, were excluded from the earlier analysis of 550 to 700 of the donors because counts were too low. Immune exposure information for the cohort was limited to CMV serostatus. Compared with equally common non-associated chains, HLA-associated TCR beta chains in a later analysis were more clonally expanded and had lower generation probabilities. In a later analysis, 16,951 TCR beta sequences were associated with specific HLA alleles at a false discovery rate of 0.05. The study gave a list of around 170 TCR beta chains associated with cytomegalovirus. The 87-base-pair reads could not distinguish some IMGT-functional V segments, including TRBV6-2 and TRBV6-3, so those segments were excluded. When HLA alleles, especially DR and DQ, strongly co-occurred, TCR associations were difficult to assign to individual alleles. According to a later genetic analysis, donors in an Asian-associated ancestry cluster had fewer N-insertions in productive TCRs than the approximately 650-donor mean. In a later analysis, TCR association rates were found to vary across HLA loci, with the most associated TCRs seen for DRB1 alleles and the fewest for HLA-C alleles. In a later genetic analysis, a missense DCLRE1C variant was associated with V-gene and J-gene trimming of TCR beta chains, and the association was replicated in an independent cohort. Because HLA typing was unavailable for some donors at each locus, only the typed subset was used in association tests. The authors suggested that the approach could potentially be generalized to other disease states and immunological phenotypes. In both the original and validation cohorts, the classifier was reported to diagnose cytomegalovirus status with high specificity and sensitivity.

Remarks on this clone: What antigen it recognizes has not been identified. Within one base of it there is no much larger clone, and no base qualities were kept.

In total, around 600 healthy bone marrow donors made up the cohort. Cohort members were all nominally healthy when sampled, although unrecorded immune exposures were likely present. The donor was CMV seronegative and belonged to the group of 352 seronegative cohort members. Each donor provided a peripheral blood sample, and peripheral blood mononuclear cells were used for TCR beta sequencing. Genomic DNA was extracted from the blood cell samples with the Qiagen DNeasy Blood Extraction Kit. The germline V gene provides CDR1 SGHRS and CDR2 YFSETQ. Germline trimming amounts to 2 bases on V and 2 bases on J, with 8 as the count of junction bases outside the gene matches. The cysteine opens and the phenylalanine closes a CDR3 of 18 amino acids. Left in the record is the CDR3 DNA by itself, 54 bases read in frame from the first base. Receptor amplification or capture employed the immunoSEQ multiplex PCR assay. The multiplex PCR relied on a mix of 60 forward primers for TCR Vbeta segments and 13 reverse primers for TCR Jbeta segments. Amplification of the CDR3 region of rearranged TCR beta genes was performed with a multiplex PCR assay on genomic DNA. Amplified TCR beta libraries were sequenced as 87-base-pair reads on the Illumina HiSeq System. The authors' pipeline ran thus. A later analysis counted about 80 million unique TCR beta chains across the 550 to 800 repertoires, and approximately 11 million of these chains were shared by at least two donors. Raw reads were error-corrected and collapsed into unique sequences by a nearest-neighbor algorithm in which closely related sequences were merged to remove PCR and sequencing errors. Alignment of CDR3 sequences to IMGT reference sequences was used to assign V, D and J gene segments. For a sequence to be retained, a match of at least six nucleotides was required to both a V gene segment and a J gene segment. A rearrangement was called productive if the CDR3 had no stop codons and remained in frame with V and J, and every other rearrangement was called non-productive. Following IMGT convention, CDR3 was defined as the stretch from the second conserved V-encoded cysteine to the conserved J-encoded phenylalanine. The earlier analysis of roughly 590 of the donors excluded sequences that lacked an unambiguous match to a single V gene segment. In an earlier analysis of 450 to 700 of the donors, V segments were called functional above 56.7% productive rearrangements and were called segregating when the between-donor standard deviation exceeded 5%. A statistical classification framework was developed to diagnose cytomegalovirus status using the catalog of TCR beta chain sequences. In a later analysis, TCR nucleotide sequences were compared against IMGT/GENE-DB human TR gene sequences so that V and J genes could be assigned. The TCRdist pipeline was used in a later analysis to assign CDR3 sequences and most-parsimonious VDJ recombination scenarios. In a later analysis, each TCR beta chain was defined by its CDR3 amino acid sequence together with its V-gene family, and reads without a unique V-gene family were excluded. As a way to deal with suspected cross-contamination and a sequencing artifact, a later analysis dropped 450 to 700 nucleotide sequences that were highly shared and had low generation probability. A later analysis calculated a clonal expansion index for each public chain from normalized within-repertoire ranks of inferred template counts. Generation probabilities in a later analysis came from a VDJ recombination model fitted to out-of-frame rearrangements, and those results were checked against IGoR. Hypergeometric tests were used in a later analysis to score TCR-TCR, TCR-HLA and TCR-CMV co-occurrence, with a repertoire-size bias correction applied to the TCR pairs. To estimate false discovery rates, a later analysis permuted the HLA or CMV assignments 20 times. A later analysis grouped co-occurring TCRs with DBSCAN, adding TCRdist sequence similarity when clustering within HLA-allele-positive subsets. Repertoires with fewer than 30,000 or more than 120,000 public chains were left out of co-occurrence clustering, as were several repertoires with anomalous nucleotide sharing. This immuneACCESS table, as held by TCRdb, lists in-frame sequences with V and J called but not all clones. Of the missing ones, under half trace to an unresolved V gene in checked studies; the others have no known cause. V, J and clone size were drawn from that table, and D and trimming were deduced from the DNA. Present in this sample are about 120,000 clones, 66% of which were seen just once. Approximately 1.5% of the sample is taken by the ten largest.

The sample was PBMCs. The receptor's source is a man younger than 35 in good health and CMV-seronegative. The receptor chain draws on TRBV5-1 and TRBJ2-5; TRBD2 agrees with 14 junctional bases. Here the CDR3 is given as CASSFGGTSGGQQETQYF. The nucleotides read TGCGCCAGCAGCTTTGGGGGGACTAGCGGGGGCCAGCAAGAGACCCAGTACTTC.